These 27 T cell receptor beta chains originate from one sample sequenced in a study of T cell repertoires in cytomegalovirus infection. TCRdb reprocessed the reads via MiXCR and lists one record per CDR3 protein. The repertoire holds 450,000 to 600,000 distinct CDR3 sequences, with approximately 11% as singletons. Sequenced: PBMCs. These receptor sequences come from a human donor in good health (CMV status not recorded). Some clones in this sample may be carry-over from other donors' samples.

This clonotype has ten or more counts. The chain joins TRBV19 to TRBJ2-7; 10 bases agree with TRBD1. Germline loops: CDR1 LNHDA, CDR2 SQIVND (reference sequence). The junction had 13 bases not matched to a gene; V was cut back by 4 bases and J by 4 bases. There are 17 residues in the CDR3. The CDR3 region has the DNA TGTGCCAGTAGTACAGTAGATCTGACAGGGGGCCGGTACGAGCAGTACTTC. It is translated as CASSTVDLTGGRYEQYF.

The chain has TRBV19 and TRBJ1-1; no clear D gene. Trimming took 7 bases from V and 4 from J, leaving 16 bases between them. The length of the CDR3 is 14 residues. Germline V gene lookup returns CDR1 LNHDA and CDR2 SQIVND (reference sequence). Written as DNA, the CDR3 is TGTGCCAGTAAAGGAGAGAGGGTGAGCACTGAAGCTTTCTTT. This gives the protein CASKGERVSTEAFF.

This clonotype was seen repeatedly, ten times or more. The rearrangement links TRBV7-9 to TRBJ1-3, with a weak D call TRBD1 (6 bases). This CDR3 comprises 15 residues. V gave up 8 bases and J gave up 4 bases, with 18 bases separating them. The germline V gene has CDR1 SEHNR and CDR2 FQNEAQ (reference sequence). CDR3 sequence: CASGNGGARGNTIYF. In nucleotides, the CDR3 is TGTGCCAGCGGCAACGGGGGGGCGAGAGGAAACACCATATATTTT. The complete variable domain, with remaining parts taken from reference TRBV7-9 and TRBJ1-3, reads DTGVSQNPRHKITKRGQNVTFRCDPISEHNRLYWYRQTLGQGPEFLTYFQNEAQLEKSRLLSDRFSAERPKGSFSTLEIQRTEQGDSAMYLCASGNGGARGNTIYFGEGSWLTVV.

This clonotype showed up many times. The chain uses TRBV12-3 or TRBV12-4 and TRBJ2-7; 9 positions agree with TRBD1. V lost 3 bases, J lost 3 bases, and 6 bases stayed unmatched. The length of the CDR3 is 15 residues. The CDR3 coding sequence is TGTGCCAGCAGTTTTCCGGGACAGGGTCTCTACGAGCAGTACTTC. Translation: CASSFPGQGLYEQYF.

This clonotype was counted at least ten times. The chain has TRBV11-2 and TRBJ2-2; 7 nucleotides agree with TRBD1. CDR3 length: 16 residues. The ends lost 5 bases at V and 9 bases at J; junction bases unmatched: 15. CDR1 and CDR2 (germline): SGHAT, FQNNGV. In DNA form, the CDR3 reads TGTGCCAGCAGCCCTAGAGGGACACAGGGGAAGCGGGAGCTGTTTTTT. Protein: CASSPRGTQGKRELFF. Using reference TRBV11-2 and TRBJ2-2 for the parts outside the CDR3, the full variable domain is EAGVAQSPRYKIIEKRQSVAFWCNPISGHATLYWYQQILGQGPKLLIQFQNNGVVDDSQLPKDRFSAERLKGVDSTLKIQPAKLEDSAVYLCASSPRGTQGKRELFFGEGSRLTVL.

This clonotype has only a few counts. In DNA form, the CDR3 reads TGTGCCAGCGAGGGACTAGCGGGAGGTGAGCAGTTCTTC. This gives the protein CASEGLAGGEQFF. The chain combines TRBV2 with TRBJ2-1; 15 nucleotides line up with TRBD2. CDR1 and CDR2 from the germline V gene are SNHLY and FYNNEI. Unmatched junction bases numbered 2, after V lost 8 bases and J lost 9 bases. The CDR3 contains 13 residues.

This chain uses TRBV19 with TRBJ2-1; 15 positions match TRBD2. Germline CDR1 LNHDA, CDR2 SQIVND (reference sequence). Trimming took 3 bases from V and 8 from J; bases not matched to a gene: 11. There are 18 residues in the CDR3. The CDR3: CASSILPGLAGGRDEQFF. CDR3 in DNA: TGTGCCAGTAGTATTCTACCTGGACTAGCGGGAGGGCGGGATGAGCAGTTCTTC.

This clonotype was counted between two and nine times. The J gene is TRBJ1-1, the V gene TRBV5-6; 12 positions match TRBD1. V gave up 0 bases and J gave up 12 bases; unmatched junction bases: 6. Germline-derived CDR1 and CDR2 are SGHDT and YYEEEE. CDR3 length equals 14 residues. For the CDR3, the DNA is TGTGCCAGCAGCTTGGCCGGGACAGGGGGCGAAACTTTCTTT. The encoded protein is CASSLAGTGGETFF.

This clonotype has a count of ten or more. The rearrangement joins TRBV27 to TRBJ2-1; D tentatively fits TRBD1 or TRBD2 (5 bases each). V was shortened by 0 bases and J by 10 bases, with 7 bases between the two germline ends. The V gene's germline CDR1 is MNHEY and CDR2 SMNVEV (reference sequence). The CDR3 has 12 residues. CDR3 loop: CASSLSWGEQFF. The DNA of the CDR3 is TGTGCCAGCAGTTTATCGTGGGGGGAGCAGTTCTTC.

The table lists this clonotype with many counts. The rearrangement joins TRBV5-1 to TRBJ2-7; possibly TRBD2 for D (5 bases). Germline V gene lookup returns CDR1 SGHRS and CDR2 YFSETQ. V was trimmed by 4 bases and J by 7 bases, leaving 15 bases between them. This CDR3 region has 13 residues. The CDR3 sequence: CASSMDSFGEQYF. The CDR3 DNA reads as TGCGCCAGCAGCATGGACTCCTTTGGAGAGCAGTACTTC.

This clonotype was observed at least ten times. The chain combines TRBV7-6 with TRBJ2-7; 9 bases are shared with TRBD1. Germline CDR1 SGHVS, CDR2 FNYEAQ. V shed 5 bases, J shed 0 bases, and the junction held 11 bases outside the gene matches. The CDR3 contains 17 residues. The CDR3 reads CASSKSGTGLGSYEQYF. For the CDR3, the DNA is TGTGCCAGCAGCAAATCCGGGACAGGGTTGGGCTCCTACGAGCAGTACTTC.

This clonotype came up many times. J is TRBJ2-3 and V is TRBV6-1; D possibly matches TRBD1 or TRBD2 (5 bases each). This CDR3 spans 15 amino acids. Germline CDR1 reads MNHNS; CDR2 reads SASEGT. The V end was cut by 5 bases, the J end by 2 bases, with 14 bases between. The CDR3 sequence is CASSPTWGNTDTQYF. CDR3 DNA sequence: TGTGCCAGCAGTCCGACGTGGGGGAACACAGATACGCAGTATTTT.

This clonotype came up many times. The rearrangement links TRBV29-1 to TRBJ2-5; no firm D call. The V end was cut by 7 bases, the J end by 5 bases, with 14 bases between. The CDR3 sequence is 12 residues long. Germline V gives CDR1 SQVTM, CDR2 ANQGSEA. This CDR3 reads CSGQDIRETQYF. The CDR3 DNA follows: TGCAGCGGCCAAGATATACGGGAGACCCAGTACTTC.

The rearrangement links TRBV29-1 to TRBJ1-4, with D perhaps TRBD1 (5 bases). The CDR3 is made up of 14 amino acids. The V gene lost 4 bases and the J gene lost 8 bases, with 17 bases spanning the gap. Germline V gene data show CDR1 as SQVTM and CDR2 as ANQGSEA. CDR3 protein: CSVVLQTQGEKLFF. The CDR3 DNA sequence: TGCAGCGTTGTTTTACAGACCCAGGGAGAAAAACTGTTTTTT.

This clonotype was counted many times. This chain links TRBV11-3 with TRBJ2-2; a possible D gene is TRBD2 (5 bases). The V end was cut by 5 bases, the J end by 0 bases, with 13 bases between. Germline V CDR1 and CDR2: SGHNT, YENEEA. CDR3 length: 16 amino acids. The DNA for the CDR3 is TGTGCCAGCAGCCGCTTAGGACTCACGAACACCGGGGAGCTGTTTTTT. Translated: CASSRLGLTNTGELFF.

This clonotype came up many times. The rearrangement joins TRBV12-3 or TRBV12-4 to TRBJ1-2, with D hard to call. The CDR3 runs 13 residues. The ends were cut back, 6 bases at V and 4 bases at J, with 12 bases in the middle. The CDR3 protein is CASSIERRYGYTF. In nucleotides, the CDR3 is TGTGCCAGCAGCATTGAGCGGCGCTATGGCTACACCTTC.

The sample holds many counts of this clonotype. The chain links TRBV7-2 to TRBJ2-1; TRBD2 matches 10 bases. Germline V lookup: CDR1 SGHTA, CDR2 FQGNSA. Trimming at V came to 5 bases and at J to 5 bases, leaving 6 bases not matched to a gene. This CDR3 has 15 residues. As DNA, the CDR3 is TGTGCCAGCAGCCGAGGTAGCGGGGGGAACAATGAGCAGTTCTTC. This gives the protein CASSRGSGGNNEQFF.

This clonotype was recorded at least ten times. This chain connects TRBV27 to TRBJ2-1; TRBD1 is a possible D gene (6 bases). From germline, CDR1 is MNHEY and CDR2 SMNVEV (reference sequence). The CDR3 spans 13 residues. V lost 6 bases and J lost 1, with 7 bases in between. The CDR3 DNA reads TGTGCCAGCAGAAGGGGGTCCTACAATGAGCAGTTCTTC. Translated: CASRRGSYNEQFF.

This clonotype was recorded many times. The chain links TRBV6-1 to TRBJ1-1; 9 bases map to TRBD1. After removal of 5 bases from V and 2 bases from J, the junction contained 6 bases not matched to a gene. This CDR3 contains 15 residues. Germline V CDR1 and CDR2: MNHNS, SASEGT. The CDR3 bases are TGTGCCAGCAGTACCACGACAGGGGGAAACACTGAAGCTTTCTTT. Its protein is CASSTTTGGNTEAFF.

This clonotype was picked up many times. The rearrangement links TRBV27 to TRBJ2-7; 10 nucleotides align to TRBD1. CDR3 length equals 14 residues. Losses at the gene ends were 5 bases for V and 3 bases for J; bases not matched to a gene: 4. CDR1 and CDR2 (germline): MNHEY, SMNVEV (reference sequence). CDR3 region: CASSPGTGVYEQYF. The CDR3 DNA reads TGTGCCAGCAGTCCCGGGACAGGGGTCTACGAGCAGTACTTC.

This clonotype was detected ten times or more. This chain uses TRBV10-3 with TRBJ1-5; D remains unclear. CDR3 size: 13 residues. CDR1 ENHRY and CDR2 SYGVKD come from the germline V gene. V lost 0 bases and J 10 bases, leaving 10 bases between the germline ends. CDR3 residues: CAISESRASPQHF. The DNA for the CDR3 is TGTGCCATCAGTGAGTCTAGGGCTTCCCCCCAGCATTTT.

This clonotype was observed at least ten times. The chain couples TRBV28 to TRBJ2-1; D perhaps matches TRBD2 (5 bases). CDR3 length: 15 residues. Germline V gene sequence: CDR1 MDHEN, CDR2 SYDVKM. V shed 2 bases and J shed 7 bases, with 15 bases lying between them. In DNA, the CDR3 is TGTGCCAGCAGTTTAGGGCTAGCCCACAATAATGAGCAGTTCTTC. Amino acids: CASSLGLAHNNEQFF.

The chain joins TRBV29-1 to TRBJ2-1; D not certain. The CDR3 is 12 residues long. V was trimmed by 5 bases and J by 2 bases, leaving 7 bases between them. From germline, CDR1 is SQVTM and CDR2 ANQGSEA. The CDR3 here is CSVLAAYNEQFF. The CDR3 DNA reads TGCAGCGTTTTGGCAGCCTACAATGAGCAGTTCTTC.

In its sample, this clonotype was seen many times. This sequence joins TRBV7-9 and TRBJ1-1; no clear D. V dropped 5 bases and J dropped 8 bases, with 9 bases sitting between them. The germline CDR1 and CDR2 sequences are SEHNR and FQNEAQ (reference sequence). The CDR3 has 11 residues. Here the CDR3 DNA reads TGTGCCAGCAGCCATGAGGGAGAAGCTTTCTTT. It encodes CASSHEGEAFF.

This clonotype was detected ten times or more. The CDR3 spells CATLAGSGDTQYF. CDR3 nucleotides: TGTGCCACCTTGGCAGGGAGTGGAGATACGCAGTATTTT. The chain couples TRBV7-8 to TRBJ2-3, with D perhaps given as TRBD1 or TRBD2 (5 bases each). The ends were cut back, 10 bases at V and 5 bases at J, with 16 bases in the middle. Germline V gene sequence: CDR1 SGHVS, CDR2 FQNEAQ. The CDR3 is 13 residues long.

This clonotype was seen only a few times. This chain joins TRBV19 and TRBJ1-2, with D possibly being TRBD1 (6 bases). Germline V gene sequence: CDR1 LNHDA, CDR2 SQIVND (reference sequence). There are 15 residues in the CDR3. V was pared by 4 bases and J by 6 bases, with 18 bases between. The CDR3 spells CASSTPPPGVDGYTF. In DNA, the CDR3 is TGTGCCAGTAGTACCCCCCCCCCAGGGGTCGATGGCTACACCTTC.

This clonotype came up a few times. J is TRBJ2-5 and V is TRBV2; 11 bases fit TRBD2. With V trimmed by 9 bases and J by 4 bases, 10 bases remained unmatched. Germline CDR1 and CDR2: SNHLY and FYNNEI. This CDR3 has 15 residues. CDR3 residues: CASRPFGLAGETQYF. The CDR3 DNA reads as TGTGCCAGTCGGCCCTTTGGACTAGCGGGAGAGACCCAGTACTTC.